A single sample is the source of the 19 T cell receptor beta chains below, sequenced in a study of T-cell reconstitution after alpha-beta-depleted transplantation in children. The authors prepared the TCRbeta library with unique molecular identifiers. From the PCR reads, TCRdb called clonotypes with MiXCR, one entry per CDR3 protein. The sample has hundreds of thousands of distinct CDR3 sequences, approximately 19% seen once. This sample comprised PBMCs, mostly from graft donor cells, obtained 360 days after TCRalphabeta/CD19-depleted stem cell transplant. The receptors were gathered from a male patient aged 2 to 9 who had a stem cell transplant for acute lymphoblastic leukemia, so the T cells may come from the graft donor.

This clonotype occurred a few times. The V and J genes are TRBV14 and TRBJ2-2; D may be TRBD2 (6 bases). The germline CDR1 and CDR2 sequences are SGHDN and FVKESK. Trimming left V 0 bases short and J 6 bases short, with 14 bases between. CDR3 length: 16 amino acids. CDR3 coding DNA: TGTGCCAGCAGCCAAGAGCTATTGACGGGGGCCGGGGAGCTGTTTTTT. Protein: CASSQELLTGAGELFF.

This clonotype was picked up a small number of times. The rearrangement joins TRBV7-2 to TRBJ2-3; 10 nucleotides agree with TRBD2. Germline V gene lookup returns CDR1 SGHTA and CDR2 FQGNSA. The CDR3 length is 15 residues. Trimming took 0 bases from V and 6 from J; bases not matched to a gene: 3. The CDR3 coding sequence is TGTGCCAGCAGCTTAGCGTCTAGCGGGAGTGATACGCAGTATTTT. Translation gives CASSLASSGSDTQYF.

This rearrangement joins TRBV20-1 to TRBJ2-7; D may be TRBD2 (5 bases). Germline V gene sequence: CDR1 DFQATT, CDR2 SNEGSKA (reference sequence). V lost 2 bases and J lost 4, with 12 bases in between. The CDR3 is made up of 13 amino acids. CDR3 sequence (DNA): TGCAGTGCTAGACCGGGGTTTGGTTACGAGCAGTACTTC. It specifies CSARPGFGYEQYF.

The rearrangement joins TRBV5-1 to TRBJ1-4; maybe TRBD1 (5 bases). The CDR3 runs 15 residues. CDR1 is SGHRS and CDR2 is YFSETQ in the germline V gene. Deletions cut 3 bases from V and 8 bases from J, with 17 bases between. Here the CDR3 DNA reads TGCGCCAGCAGCTCCAACCGGGACTCTTCCGAAAAACTGTTTTTT. Translated, it gives CASSSNRDSSEKLFF.

The chain links TRBV5-1 to TRBJ1-1, with D possibly matching TRBD1 (6 bases). The CDR3 is 12 amino acids. Between the trimmed V and J ends, which lost 3 bases and 7 bases, there was a span of 10 bases. Per the germline V gene, CDR1 is SGHRS and CDR2 is YFSETQ. The CDR3 protein is CASSYRVDEAFF. The CDR3 DNA reads TGCGCCAGCAGCTACAGGGTCGATGAAGCTTTCTTT.

The genes are TRBV7-8 and TRBJ1-4, with D maybe TRBD1 (5 bases). Per germline, CDR1 SGHVS and CDR2 FQNEAQ. The CDR3 length is 16 residues. V lost 1 base and J 7 bases, leaving 16 bases between the germline ends. The CDR3 sequence is CASSLVTGRRPEKLFF. The CDR3 DNA sequence: TGTGCCAGCAGCTTAGTTACAGGACGAAGGCCTGAAAAACTGTTTTTT.

The rearrangement joins TRBV15 to TRBJ2-2; D unresolved. The CDR3 loop spans 14 amino acids. Between the trimmed V and J ends, which lost 0 bases and 1 base, there was a span of 3 bases. Germline CDR1 LNHNV, CDR2 YYDKDF (reference sequence). The CDR3 nucleotides read TGTGCCACCAGCAGAGAGGAGAACACCGGGGAGCTGTTTTTT. It specifies CATSREENTGELFF.

The V call is TRBV24-1, the J call TRBJ2-2; D could derive from TRBD1 or TRBD2 (7 bases each). The CDR3 loop spans 15 amino acids. Germline loops: CDR1 KGHDR, CDR2 SFDVKD. Trimming cost V 2 bases and J 4 bases, with 10 bases left between them. The CDR3 sequence: CATSDSGGATGELFF. In nucleotides, the CDR3 is TGTGCCACCAGTGATTCAGGGGGGGCCACCGGGGAGCTGTTTTTT.

Ten or more counts support this clonotype. The chain links TRBV20-1 to TRBJ2-2; no clear D. Trimming took off 5 bases at V and 0 bases at J, with 7 bases between the two ends. Germline CDR1 and CDR2: DFQATT and SNEGSKA (reference sequence). There are 13 residues in the CDR3. In nucleotides, the CDR3 is TGCAGTGCTGGGCAAGCGAACACCGGGGAGCTGTTTTTT. Residues: CSAGQANTGELFF.

The chain employs TRBV5-1 and TRBJ2-7; D gene ambiguous. Trimming shortened V by 4 bases and J by 0 bases, and 20 bases separated the two germline ends. Germline V gives CDR1 SGHRS, CDR2 YFSETQ. The CDR3 totals 17 residues. The chain's CDR3 is CASSARVTPDLSYEQYF. Written as DNA, the CDR3 is TGCGCCAGCAGCGCCCGGGTAACGCCCGACCTCTCCTACGAGCAGTACTTC.

This clonotype has at least ten counts. The chain uses TRBV4-2 and TRBJ2-1; 9 nucleotides line up with TRBD1. Losses at the gene ends were 3 bases for V and 8 bases for J; bases not matched to a gene: 11. This CDR3 has 16 residues. Germline assignment: CDR1 LGHNA and CDR2 YNFKEQ. The CDR3 nucleotides read TGTGCCAGCAGCCAGAGCTTGGGACAGGGTATCGATGAGCAGTTCTTC. It yields the protein CASSQSLGQGIDEQFF.

A word on this clonotype: One end of the junction fails to match germline, which may point to a read error. V is TRBV7-9 and J is TRBJ2-1; D call uncertain. CDR3 length equals 12 residues. Looked up from germline, CDR1 is SEHNR and CDR2 is FQNEAQ (reference sequence). The CDR3 loop reads CASSFQANEQFF. The CDR3 nucleotides read TGTGCCAGTAGCTTCCAGGCCAATGAGCAGTTCTTC.

The rearrangement links TRBV18 to TRBJ1-5; TRBD1 might be the D (6 bases). Germline CDR1 is KGHSH and CDR2 is LQKENI. The CDR3 is made up of 15 amino acids. The ends were cut back, 4 bases at V and 6 bases at J, with 16 bases in the middle. This CDR3 is CASSLGQSGVQPQHF. The CDR3 DNA sequence: TGTGCCAGCTCACTGGGCCAGTCAGGGGTTCAGCCCCAGCATTTT.

The sample holds a few counts of this clonotype. The chain carries TRBV11-2 and TRBJ2-2, with 9 bases identical to TRBD2. This CDR3 region has 19 residues. Germline V gives CDR1 SGHAT, CDR2 FQNNGV. V dropped 4 bases and J dropped 1; count of bases not matched to a gene: 13. The CDR3 DNA follows: TGTGCCAGCAGCTACGGATGGACTAGCGTCGTGTGGAACACCGGGGAGCTGTTTTTT. Protein product: CASSYGWTSVVWNTGELFF.

The CDR3 loop reads CASSLDGRGTASTDTQYF. CDR3 nucleotide sequence: TGTGCCAGCAGCTTAGATGGGAGGGGGACAGCTAGCACAGATACGCAGTATTTT. The genes are TRBV11-2 and TRBJ2-3, with D perhaps matching TRBD1 or TRBD2 (7 bases each). Looked up from germline, CDR1 is SGHAT and CDR2 is FQNNGV. This CDR3 has 18 amino acids. V lost 0 bases and J lost 0, with 16 bases in between. Combining the CDR3 with reference TRBV11-2 and TRBJ2-3 gives the whole variable domain EAGVAQSPRYKIIEKRQSVAFWCNPISGHATLYWYQQILGQGPKLLIQFQNNGVVDDSQLPKDRFSAERLKGVDSTLKIQPAKLEDSAVYLCASSLDGRGTASTDTQYFGPGTRLTVL.

This clonotype was observed a handful of times. The CDR3 region has the DNA TGCGCCAGCGGCGACTCCTATGGCTACACCTTC. It specifies CASGDSYGYTF. The rearrangement links TRBV5-1 to TRBJ1-2; no clear D. CDR3 size: 11 residues. CDR1 and CDR2 (germline): SGHRS, YFSETQ. V lost 7 bases and J 4 bases, leaving 8 bases between the germline ends. The whole variable domain, filled in from reference TRBV5-1 and TRBJ1-2, reads KAGVTQTPRYLIKTRGQQVTLSCSPISGHRSVSWYQQTPGQGLQFLFEYFSETQRNKGNFPGRFSGRQFSNSRSEMNVSTLELGDSALYLCASGDSYGYTFGSGTRLTVV.

The rearrangement links TRBV29-1 to TRBJ2-5; perhaps TRBD1 as D (6 bases). The germline gives CDR1 SQVTM, CDR2 ANQGSEA. Trimming removed 0 bases at V and 5 bases at J, with 13 bases between. The CDR3 contains 14 residues. The CDR3 region is CSVEDEQGWETQYF. The CDR3 DNA reads as TGCAGCGTTGAAGATGAACAGGGATGGGAGACCCAGTACTTC.

This chain uses TRBV7-9 with TRBJ2-5, with 8 bases fitting TRBD2. The CDR3 is made up of 15 amino acids. Germline V CDR1 and CDR2: SEHNR, FQNEAQ (reference sequence). Trimming cost V 7 bases and J 5 bases; bases outside gene matches: 12. CDR3 amino acids: CASTLITRGGETQYF. The CDR3 nucleotides are TGTGCCAGCACTTTAATTACCCGGGGGGGTGAGACCCAGTACTTC.

The rearrangement uses TRBV6-2 or TRBV6-3 and TRBJ1-5, with 7 bases that match TRBD1. The J segment lost 6 bases and the V segment lost 0 bases, leaving 8 bases of the junction unmatched. CDR3 length: 16 amino acids. Germline CDR1 MNHEY, CDR2 SVGEGT. This CDR3 is CASSYSGTVPSQPQHF. The CDR3 DNA sequence: TGTGCCAGCAGTTACTCCGGGACAGTACCGAGTCAGCCCCAGCATTTT.